Reported below is one TCR beta chain. It lacks a known antigen. Per-base qualities were not stored, and no clone one base away is much larger. The source of the sample is a study of blood T cell repertoires in COVID-19 (dated by TCRdb to 2020 to 2022). Context from the whole study: Samples covering the acute and convalescent phases of COVID-19 were provided by collaborators in the United States, Italy and Spain. The prospective study material was composed of cDNA or gDNA derived from T cells, B-cell-depleted T cells, or PBMCs. The dataset comprised deeply sampled blood TCRbeta repertoires from subjects exposed to, actively infected with, or recovered from COVID-19. The repertoires were released in a freely available public database intended as a resource for research on the immune response to SARS-CoV-2. Samples came from the ongoing ImmuneRACE study (first 160 participants) plus 1,254 subjects from 6 global collaborators. Nearly every sample came with metadata listing a de-identified subject ID, COVID-19 status, age in years and sex. Where available, HLA class I and class II types were obtained from metadata supplied by the sample provider rather than from assay-based typing.

Each collaborating institution followed its own protocols to collect whole blood in K2EDTA tubes. For TCRbeta analysis, collaborators shipped samples in one of three forms: frozen whole blood, isolated PBMCs, or DNA extracted from either of those sample types. The germline V end is reduced by 4 bases and the J end by 3 bases; junction bases left unmatched: 9. According to the germline V gene, CDR1 reads ENHRY and CDR2 reads SYGVKD. Measured from the cysteine to the phenylalanine, the CDR3 is 17 residues long. Of all the DNA, just the CDR3 is kept, 51 bases in frame from base 1. TCRbeta CDR3 regions were amplified from genomic DNA by means of the immunoSEQ Assay, a bias-controlled multiplex PCR. Under the source paper's analysis protocol: Nucleated cell counts per sample were estimated from amplification of reference gene primers within the assay. Sequence reads were collapsed and filtered to measure the absolute abundance of every unique TCRbeta CDR3 rearrangement. For each sample, productive Simpson clonality was calculated as the square root of Simpson's diversity index across productive rearrangements. TCRdb retrieved this table from immuneACCESS and kept in-frame rearrangements only. Not all clones are present; in checked studies, unresolved V genes account for under half, and no reason is known for the remainder. V and J calls and clone size come straight from that table; D and trimming were deduced from the DNA. The sample yields fewer than 300,000 clones; over 65% were counted once. 2.5% to 4% of the sample is taken by the ten largest.

Beyond this particular receptor, the publication reports: The amount of clinical and demographic metadata varied by source and participant and was provided uncurated.

The chain is made from TRBV10-3 and TRBJ1-4; 9 bases in the junction line up with TRBD1. This clonotype was sampled from a woman of 80 years or more with acute or convalescent COVID-19. The sample was peripheral blood. At the DNA level, the sequence is TGTGCCATCAGTGCAGGGACAGGGCCAGCTTCTAATGAAAAACTGTTTTTT. Translation gives CAISAGTGPASNEKLFF.